The 10 T cell receptor beta chains in this list originate from one sample, sequenced in a study of identical twins. TCRdb recomputed calls from the 5' RACE reads with MiXCR, one row per CDR3 protein. This sample has about 160,000 distinct CDR3 sequences, with 3% to 4% found just once. Sequences were obtained from memory T cells sorted from blood. These receptors came from a man aged 18-30 years in good health.

This clonotype occurred many times. In DNA form, the CDR3 reads TGTGCCAGCAGCCACGAATCCGGGACAGGGAATGAAAAACTGTTTTTT. Translation gives CASSHESGTGNEKLFF. The chain has TRBV3-1 and TRBJ1-4; 9 nucleotides match TRBD1. From germline, CDR1 is LGHDT and CDR2 YNNKEL (reference sequence). The CDR3 has 16 amino acids. V dropped 3 bases and J dropped 5; count of bases not matched to a gene: 7.

This clonotype appeared a few times. The J gene is TRBJ2-5, the V gene TRBV5-1; D uncertain. Trimming stripped 4 bases from V and 7 bases from J, with 14 bases between. The germline CDR1 and CDR2 sequences are SGHRS and YFSETQ. CDR3 length: 13 residues. CDR3 protein: CASSPEVRGTQYF. CDR3 in DNA: TGCGCCAGCAGCCCGGAAGTCAGAGGGACCCAGTACTTC.

This clonotype appeared many times. This rearrangement joins TRBV6-2 or TRBV6-3 to TRBJ1-1; 7 nucleotides agree with TRBD1. The CDR3 is 16 residues long. Germline trimming cut 5 bases from V and 4 bases from J; bases unmatched to any gene: 13. Germline-derived CDR1 and CDR2 are MNHEY and SVGEGT. This CDR3 is CASSDVRGGTTTEAFF. In nucleotides, the CDR3 is TGTGCCAGCAGTGACGTCAGGGGGGGGACGACCACTGAAGCTTTCTTT.

There are many counts of this clonotype. V and J are TRBV27 and TRBJ2-7; a weak D match, TRBD1 (6 bases). The V and J ends lost 2 bases and 6 bases respectively, with 17 bases between them. The CDR3 is made up of 15 amino acids. CDR1 is MNHEY and CDR2 is SMNVEV in the germline V gene (reference sequence). The CDR3 loop is CASSLGSLGAGEQYF. The CDR3, as DNA: TGTGCCAGCAGTTTAGGGAGCTTGGGGGCCGGCGAGCAGTACTTC.

This clonotype was found many times. The CDR3 region is CSARDNGGGTDTQYF. The CDR3, as DNA: TGCAGTGCTAGAGATAACGGGGGGGGCACAGATACGCAGTATTTT. The genes are TRBV20-1 and TRBJ2-3, with 8 bases aligning to TRBD2. This CDR3 has 15 amino acids. Trimming at V came to 0 bases and at J to 1 base, leaving 3 bases not matched to a gene. Germline CDR1 and CDR2: DFQATT and SNEGSKA (reference sequence).

There are many counts of this clonotype. This chain links TRBV7-2 with TRBJ1-1, with a possible D match to TRBD1 (5 bases). The V end lost 1 base, the J end lost 6 bases, and 12 bases lay between the germline ends. Germline CDR1 reads SGHTA; CDR2 reads FQGNSA. This CDR3 has 14 amino acids. The CDR3 DNA sequence: TGTGCCAGCAGCTTAGTATCAGGGACCCCTGAAGCTTTCTTT. Encoded protein: CASSLVSGTPEAFF.

There are many counts of this clonotype. The V call is TRBV29-1, the J call TRBJ2-7, with a weak D call TRBD2 (5 bases). CDR1 and CDR2 (germline): SQVTM, ANQGSEA. Between the trimmed V and J ends, which lost 1 base and 7 bases, there was a span of 11 bases. The CDR3 is made up of 12 amino acids. The CDR3 DNA is TGCAGCGTTGAAGCCTCCGGGAAGGAGCAGTACTTC. Translating gives CSVEASGKEQYF.

This clonotype was recorded at least ten times. The chain has TRBV5-1 and TRBJ2-3; no clear D gene. Looked up from germline, CDR1 is SGHRS and CDR2 is YFSETQ. Trimming took off 6 bases at V and 0 bases at J, with 11 bases between the two ends. The CDR3 covers 14 residues. CDR3 nucleotides: TGCGCCAGCACGGACCCCCCTAGCACAGATACGCAGTATTTT. Protein: CASTDPPSTDTQYF.

This clonotype was counted at least ten times. V usage is TRBV12-3 or TRBV12-4 and J usage is TRBJ1-5; D may be TRBD1 (5 bases). The CDR3 runs 14 residues. The V end lost 3 bases, the J end lost 7 bases, and 13 bases lay between the germline ends. The CDR3 DNA sequence: TGTGCCAGCAGTTTTGGACAAATCGGACAGCCCCAGCATTTT. This translates into CASSFGQIGQPQHF.

This clonotype was seen many times. This chain connects TRBV12-3 or TRBV12-4 to TRBJ2-3; D is perhaps TRBD1 (7 bases). This CDR3 contains 15 residues. V lost 5 bases to trimming and J lost 5 bases, with 17 bases between them. In nucleotides, the CDR3 is TGTGCCAGCAGTACCCAGGGGGGTTCAAAAGATACGCAGTATTTT. This translates into CASSTQGGSKDTQYF.